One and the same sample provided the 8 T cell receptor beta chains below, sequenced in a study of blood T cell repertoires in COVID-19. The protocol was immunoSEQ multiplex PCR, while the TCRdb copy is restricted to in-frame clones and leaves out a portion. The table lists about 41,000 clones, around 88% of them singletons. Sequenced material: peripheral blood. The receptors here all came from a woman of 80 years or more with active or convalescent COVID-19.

CDR3 nucleotide sequence: TGTGCCAGTAGTCAACTAGCGGGAAACCAAGAGACCCAGTACTTC. This codes for CASSQLAGNQETQYF. The chain recombines TRBV19 with TRBJ2-5; 10 bases match TRBD2. Germline V gene sequence: CDR1 LNHDA, CDR2 SQIVND (reference sequence). V shed 5 bases, J shed 0 bases, and the junction held 3 bases outside the gene matches. The CDR3 length is 15 residues.

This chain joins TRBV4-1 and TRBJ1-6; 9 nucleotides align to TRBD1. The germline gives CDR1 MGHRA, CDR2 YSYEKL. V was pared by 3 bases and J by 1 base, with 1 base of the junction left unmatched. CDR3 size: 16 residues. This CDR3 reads CASSQGQGSYNSPLHF. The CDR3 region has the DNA TGCGCCAGCAGCCAGGGACAGGGTTCCTATAATTCACCCCTCCACTTT.

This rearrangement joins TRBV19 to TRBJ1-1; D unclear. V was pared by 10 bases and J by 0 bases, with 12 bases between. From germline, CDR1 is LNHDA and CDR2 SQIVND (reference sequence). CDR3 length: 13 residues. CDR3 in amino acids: CATEKTMNTEAFF. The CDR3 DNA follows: TGTGCCACCGAGAAAACCATGAACACTGAAGCTTTCTTT.

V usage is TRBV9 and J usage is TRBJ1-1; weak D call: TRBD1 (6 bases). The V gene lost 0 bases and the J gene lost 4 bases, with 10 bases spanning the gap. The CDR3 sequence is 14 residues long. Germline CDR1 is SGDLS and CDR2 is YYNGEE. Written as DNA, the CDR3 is TGTGCCAGCAGCGTAGGACAGGATCCCACTGAAGCTTTCTTT. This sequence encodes CASSVGQDPTEAFF.

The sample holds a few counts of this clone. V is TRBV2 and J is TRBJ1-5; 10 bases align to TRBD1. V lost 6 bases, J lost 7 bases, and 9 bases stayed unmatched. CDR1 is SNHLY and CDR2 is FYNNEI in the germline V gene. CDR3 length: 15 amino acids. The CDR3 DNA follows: TGTGCCAGCAGCCCCGGGACAGGGGTCGGACAGCCCCAGCATTTT. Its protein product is CASSPGTGVGQPQHF.

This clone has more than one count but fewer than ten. CDR3 coding DNA: TGTGCCAGCAGCTCAAAGCCCGGGGGGGTCCAAGTAAATACGCAGTATTTT. Protein sequence: CASSSKPGGVQVNTQYF. This chain links TRBV7-8 with TRBJ2-3, with 8 bases aligning to TRBD2. This CDR3 has 17 residues. Germline values: CDR1 SGHVS, CDR2 FQNEAQ. V trimming: 4 bases; J trimming: 7 bases; junction bases outside the gene matches: 16. Variable domain in full (rest from reference TRBV7-8 and TRBJ2-3): GAGVSQSPRYKVAKRGQDVALRCDPISGHVSLFWYQQALGQGPEFLTYFQNEAQLDKSGLPSDRFFAERPEGSVSTLKIQRTQQEDSAVYLCASSSKPGGVQVNTQYFGPGTRLTVL.

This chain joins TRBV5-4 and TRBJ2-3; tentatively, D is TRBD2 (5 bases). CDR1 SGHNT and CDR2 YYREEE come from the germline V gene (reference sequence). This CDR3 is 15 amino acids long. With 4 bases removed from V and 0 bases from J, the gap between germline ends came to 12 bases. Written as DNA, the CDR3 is TGTGCCAGCAGCCATGGAGGATCTAGCACAGATACGCAGTATTTT. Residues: CASSHGGSSTDTQYF. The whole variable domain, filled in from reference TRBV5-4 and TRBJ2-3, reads ETGVTQSPTHLIKTRGQQVTLRCSSQSGHNTVSWYQQALGQGPQFIFQYYREEENGRGNFPPRFSGLQFPNYSSELNVNALELDDSALYLCASSHGGSSTDTQYFGPGTRLTVL.

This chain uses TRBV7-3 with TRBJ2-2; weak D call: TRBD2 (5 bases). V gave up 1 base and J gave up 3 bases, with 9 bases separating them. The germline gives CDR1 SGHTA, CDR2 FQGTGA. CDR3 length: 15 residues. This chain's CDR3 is CASSLRGVDTGELFF. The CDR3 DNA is TGTGCCAGCAGCTTAAGGGGAGTCGACACCGGGGAGCTGTTTTTT. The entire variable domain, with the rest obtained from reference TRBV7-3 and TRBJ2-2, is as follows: GAGVSQTPSNKVTEKGKYVELRCDPISGHTALYWYRQSLGQGPEFLIYFQGTGAADDSGLPNDRFFAVRPEGSVSTLKIQRTERGDSAVYLCASSLRGVDTGELFFGEGSRLTVL.